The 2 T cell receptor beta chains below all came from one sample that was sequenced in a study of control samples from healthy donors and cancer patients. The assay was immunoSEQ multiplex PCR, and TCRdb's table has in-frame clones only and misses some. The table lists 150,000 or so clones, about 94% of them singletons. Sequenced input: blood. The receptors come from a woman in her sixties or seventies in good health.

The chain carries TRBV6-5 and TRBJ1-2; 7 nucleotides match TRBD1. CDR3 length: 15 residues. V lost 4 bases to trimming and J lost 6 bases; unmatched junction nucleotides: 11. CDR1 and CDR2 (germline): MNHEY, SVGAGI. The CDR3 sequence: CASSSTRTGVNGYTF. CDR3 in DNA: TGTGCCAGCAGTTCGACCAGAACAGGGGTTAATGGCTACACCTTC.

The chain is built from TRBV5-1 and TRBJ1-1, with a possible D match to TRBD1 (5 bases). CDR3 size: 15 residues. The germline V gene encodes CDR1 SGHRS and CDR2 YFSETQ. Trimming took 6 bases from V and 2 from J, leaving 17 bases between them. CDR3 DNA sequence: TGCGCCAGCACCCGGGAGGCAGGGAGAAACACTGAAGCTTTCTTT. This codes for CASTREAGRNTEAFF.